The text below deals with one TCR beta chain. Antigen specificity is unknown. This entry comes from a study of cytomegalovirus exposure and HLA in healthy donors. Study-level points and caveats: Analysis performed later found more than 15,000 TCR beta sequences associated with HLA alleles at 0.05 false discovery rate. Investigators reported approximately 170 TCR beta chains as tied to cytomegalovirus. TCR beta V segments were, for the most part, productive about 87% or about 30% of the time in an earlier analysis.

While unrecorded immune exposures were likely, the donors were nominally healthy when sampled. The CDR3 extends over 15 amino acids. The J segment lost 0 bases and the V segment lost 3 bases, leaving 4 bases of the junction unmatched. Looked up from germline, CDR1 is MNHEY and CDR2 is SMNVEV (reference sequence). With 60 Vbeta and 13 Jbeta primers, the PCR was carried out. Generated by immunoSEQ multiplex PCR, the TCRdb table keeps only in-frame clones and is missing some. The table has about 130,000 clones, around 70% seen once; the top ten hold under 3%. The specimen was PBMCs. The chain joins TRBV27 to TRBJ2-7; TRBD2 matches 8 bases. The source of this sequence is a woman aged 55-69 years in good health and CMV-seropositive. CDR3 coding DNA: TGTGCCAGCAGTTTTGCGGGACTAGGCTCCTACGAGCAGTACTTC. It specifies CASSFAGLGSYEQYF.